This TCR beta chain was observed in a study of blood T cell repertoires in COVID-19. Study information: Acute-phase and convalescent COVID-19 samples originated in the United States, Italy and Spain. T cells, B-cell-depleted T cells, or PBMCs provided the cDNA or gDNA that served as material.

V lost 4 bases and J lost 5, with 15 bases in between. Germline V gene lookup returns CDR1 MNHEY and CDR2 SVGEGT. The CDR3 totals 15 residues. Original methodology: Nucleated cell counts were estimated from reference gene primer amplification. This table comes from immunoSEQ multiplex PCR, and its TCRdb copy is limited to in-frame clones, with some not included. V and J calls and clone size are copied from that table; D and trimming were computed from the DNA. The table includes fewer than 250,000 clones, around 80% detected once. The specimen was peripheral blood. V is TRBV6-2 or TRBV6-3 and J is TRBJ1-5; tentatively, D is TRBD1 (5 bases). The receptor was derived from a woman of 80 years or more with acute or convalescent COVID-19. The CDR3 DNA follows: TGTGCCAGCAGTTCTGCATCCGGAGGGGATCAGCCCCAGCATTTT. Translating it yields CASSSASGGDQPQHF.